Below, 6 T cell receptor beta chains from the same sample are listed, as sequenced in a study of T cells in Graves' hyperthyroidism and ophthalmopathy. Researchers took RNA transcripts and amplified the TCR beta CDR3 regions from them. HTBI primers drove first-round RT-PCR of the TCR CDR3. TCRdb re-called the multiplex PCR reads with MiXCR, one entry per CDR3 protein. This table holds roughly 720,000 distinct CDR3 sequences, roughly 17% found once. The source material was blood. The receptors stem from a man between 50 and 59 years old with Graves' hyperthyroidism.

Turning to this clonotype: A much larger clonotype is one base distant, so this may be a read error. The CDR3 carries no conserved terminal phenylalanine or tryptophan, so it likely arises from a read error. This chain joins TRBV5-1 and TRBJ2-3, with a tentative D call TRBD2 (5 bases). V lost 0 bases to trimming and J lost 4 bases, with 9 bases between them. Germline V lookup: CDR1 SGHRS, CDR2 YFSETQ. There are 14 residues in the CDR3. The CDR3 here is CASSLASLSDTQYL. As DNA, the CDR3 is TGCGCCAGCAGCTTGGCTAGCCTCTCAGATACGCAGTATTTA.

J is TRBJ2-2 and V is TRBV20-1; TRBD2 aligns across 12 bases. Germline V lookup: CDR1 DFQATT, CDR2 SNEGSKA (reference sequence). Unmatched junction bases numbered 6, after V lost 4 bases and J lost 3 bases. This CDR3 region has 16 residues. CDR3 nucleotides: TGCAGTGCTACACTAGCGGGAGGCGTCTACACCGGGGAGCTGTTTTTT. It is translated as CSATLAGGVYTGELFF.

This clonotype was detected ten times or more. This sequence joins TRBV7-2 and TRBJ2-2, with TRBD2 matching over 8 bases. The CDR3 covers 15 residues. V lost 3 bases, J lost 2 bases, and 2 bases stayed unmatched. CDR1 and CDR2 (germline): SGHTA, FQGNSA. The CDR3 DNA reads as TGTGCCAGCAGCTTCGGGGGGGGAAACACCGGGGAGCTGTTTTTT. Translating it yields CASSFGGGNTGELFF.

This sequence joins TRBV2 and TRBJ2-3; 7 bases fit TRBD2. This CDR3 comprises 17 residues. The trim removed 4 bases at V and 1 base at J, leaving 11 bases unmatched. CDR1 is SNHLY and CDR2 is FYNNEI in the germline V gene. CDR3 region: CASSGTGGGSGTDTQYF. CDR3 nucleotide sequence: TGTGCCAGCAGTGGAACAGGTGGCGGGAGTGGCACAGATACGCAGTATTTT.

This clonotype was seen repeatedly, ten times or more. The CDR3 loop is CASSSKTSGGENTQYF. CDR3 DNA: TGTGCCAGCAGCTCCAAGACTAGCGGAGGTGAAAATACGCAGTATTTT. This chain links TRBV11-2 with TRBJ2-3; 9 bases are shared with TRBD2. V dropped 4 bases and J dropped 7; count of bases not matched to a gene: 12. This CDR3 region has 16 residues. CDR1 is SGHAT, CDR2 FQNNGV, per germline.

The table lists this clonotype with many counts. The V gene is TRBV28, the J gene TRBJ2-6; TRBD1 matches 7 bases. The CDR3 sequence is 16 residues long. V shed 5 bases, J shed 5 bases, and the junction held 9 bases outside the gene matches. Germline lookup yields CDR1 MDHEN and CDR2 SYDVKM. The CDR3 DNA is TGTGCCAGCAGTCTCCAGGGGGAATGGTGGGCCAACGTCCTGACTTTC. Translation: CASSLQGEWWANVLTF.